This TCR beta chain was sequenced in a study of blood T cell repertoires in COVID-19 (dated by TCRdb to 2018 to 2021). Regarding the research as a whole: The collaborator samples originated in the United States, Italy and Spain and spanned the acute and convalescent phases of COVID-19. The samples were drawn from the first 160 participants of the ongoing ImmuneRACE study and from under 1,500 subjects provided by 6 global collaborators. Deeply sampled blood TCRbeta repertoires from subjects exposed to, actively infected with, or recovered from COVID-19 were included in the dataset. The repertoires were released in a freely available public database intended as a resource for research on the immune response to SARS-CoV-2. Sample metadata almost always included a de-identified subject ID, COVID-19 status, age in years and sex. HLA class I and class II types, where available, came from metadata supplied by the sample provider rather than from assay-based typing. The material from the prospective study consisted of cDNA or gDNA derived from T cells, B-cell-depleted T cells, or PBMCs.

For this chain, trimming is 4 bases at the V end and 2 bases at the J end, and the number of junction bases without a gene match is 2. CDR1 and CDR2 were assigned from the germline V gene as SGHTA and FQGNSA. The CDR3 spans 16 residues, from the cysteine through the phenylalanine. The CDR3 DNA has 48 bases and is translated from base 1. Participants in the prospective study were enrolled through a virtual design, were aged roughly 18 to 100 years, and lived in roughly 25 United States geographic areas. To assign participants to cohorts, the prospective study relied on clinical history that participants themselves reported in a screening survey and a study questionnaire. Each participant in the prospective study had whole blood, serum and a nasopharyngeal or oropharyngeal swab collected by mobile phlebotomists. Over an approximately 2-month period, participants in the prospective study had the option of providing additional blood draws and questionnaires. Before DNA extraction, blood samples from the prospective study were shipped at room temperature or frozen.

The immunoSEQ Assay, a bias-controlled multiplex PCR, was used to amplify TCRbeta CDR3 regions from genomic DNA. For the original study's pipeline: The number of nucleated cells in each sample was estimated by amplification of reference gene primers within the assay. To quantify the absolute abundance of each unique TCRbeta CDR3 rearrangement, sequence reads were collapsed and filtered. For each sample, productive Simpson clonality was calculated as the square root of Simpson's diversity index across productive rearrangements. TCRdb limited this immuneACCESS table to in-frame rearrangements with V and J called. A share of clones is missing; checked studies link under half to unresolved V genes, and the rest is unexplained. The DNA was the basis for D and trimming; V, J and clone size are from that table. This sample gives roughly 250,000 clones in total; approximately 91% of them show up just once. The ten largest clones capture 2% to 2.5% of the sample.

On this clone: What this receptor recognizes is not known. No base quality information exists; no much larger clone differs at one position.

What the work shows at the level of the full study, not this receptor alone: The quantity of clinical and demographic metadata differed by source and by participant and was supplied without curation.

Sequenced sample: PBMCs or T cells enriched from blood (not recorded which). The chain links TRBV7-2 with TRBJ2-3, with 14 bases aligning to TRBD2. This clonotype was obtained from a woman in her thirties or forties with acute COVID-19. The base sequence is TGTGCCAGCAGCTCGACTAGCGGGAGGGTCACAGATACGCAGTATTTT. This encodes CASSSTSGRVTDTQYF.